This T cell receptor (beta chain) was sequenced for a study of blood T cell repertoires in COVID-19. This CDR3 has 13 residues. CDR1 and CDR2 from the germline V gene are GTSNPN and SVGIG (reference sequence). Trimming took 3 bases from V and 8 from J, leaving 16 bases between them. Sequenced by immunoSEQ multiplex PCR; TCRdb stores in-frame clones only, minus some. This repertoire shows approximately 72,000 clones, over 80% found once; its top ten account for about 18%. The chain uses TRBV30 and TRBJ1-2; maybe TRBD1 (6 bases). The receptor was isolated from a woman of 80 years or more with acute or convalescent COVID-19. The material sequenced was peripheral blood. CDR3 sequence (DNA): TGTGCCTGGAGCCTCGGGGGGCGGGGAGGCTACACCTTC. Its translation: CAWSLGGRGGYTF.